What follows are 7 T cell receptor beta chains derived from one specimen sequenced in a study of blood T cell repertoires in COVID-19. The data were produced by immunoSEQ multiplex PCR, yet TCRdb's version contains in-frame clones alone and is incomplete. In the table there are about 160,000 clones, roughly 80% of which are singletons. The specimen was peripheral blood. The receptor set was obtained from a woman aged 40-49 years with COVID-19, enrolled during active disease.

The chain carries TRBV5-1 and TRBJ2-7; possibly TRBD2 for D (5 bases). CDR3 length: 13 residues. Germline V gene lookup returns CDR1 SGHRS and CDR2 YFSETQ. The V end was cut by 3 bases, the J end by 5 bases, with 12 bases between. Here the CDR3 reads CASSWMTRDEQYF. The CDR3 DNA is TGCGCCAGCAGCTGGATGACGCGGGACGAGCAGTACTTC.

There are a few counts of this clone. The chain links TRBV2 to TRBJ2-5, with TRBD2 matching 8 bases. Germline V gives CDR1 SNHLY, CDR2 FYNNEI. The CDR3 is 14 amino acids. V lost 1 base to trimming and J lost 2 bases; unmatched junction nucleotides: 0. The CDR3 region is CASSEVAGQETQYF. CDR3 nucleotides: TGTGCCAGCAGTGAAGTAGCGGGACAAGAGACCCAGTACTTC.

The chain recombines TRBV10-2 with TRBJ1-2, with D unclear. In germline, CDR1 is WSHSY, CDR2 SAAADI. The CDR3 extends over 13 amino acids. The V end lost 4 bases, the J end lost 5 bases, and 11 bases lay between the germline ends. The CDR3 nucleotides read TGCGCCAGCAGTGTGGGGAGAGGGTATGGCTACACCTTC. Protein product: CASSVGRGYGYTF.

This clone has just a few counts. The V gene is TRBV7-9, the J gene TRBJ2-1; 7 bases align to TRBD2. The CDR3 has 16 residues. The V gene end was trimmed by 5 bases and the J gene end by 0 bases; junction bases not matched to a gene: 7. Germline lookup yields CDR1 SEHNR and CDR2 FQNEAQ (reference sequence). CDR3 amino acids: CASSLTTSDSYNEQFF. Written as DNA, the CDR3 is TGTGCCAGCAGCCTAACTACTAGCGACTCCTACAATGAGCAGTTCTTC.

The chain has TRBV19 and TRBJ2-5; possible D gene TRBD2, 5 bases. V lost 0 bases to trimming and J lost 7 bases, with 12 bases between them. The CDR3 sequence is 14 residues long. Per the germline V gene, CDR1 is LNHDA and CDR2 is SQIVND (reference sequence). CDR3 sequence (DNA): TGTGCCAGTAGTATAGATCGAGTACGGGGGACCCAGTACTTC. Translated, it gives CASSIDRVRGTQYF.

J is TRBJ1-1 and V is TRBV2; 7 bases are shared with TRBD1. V shed 5 bases, J shed 7 bases, and the junction held 7 bases outside the gene matches. This CDR3 is built from 13 residues. Germline loops: CDR1 SNHLY, CDR2 FYNNEI. CDR3 sequence reads: CASSTGQRVEAFF. Here the CDR3 DNA reads TGTGCCAGCAGTACGGGACAGCGGGTTGAAGCTTTCTTT.

The chain links TRBV5-1 to TRBJ2-7; TRBD2 might be the D (5 bases). Germline V gives CDR1 SGHRS, CDR2 YFSETQ. This CDR3 is 15 amino acids long. V lost 0 bases and J 2 bases, leaving 12 bases between the germline ends. CDR3 DNA sequence: TGCGCCAGCAGCTTGGGACTAACCGTGCCCTACGAGCAGTACTTC. This encodes CASSLGLTVPYEQYF. Together with reference TRBV5-1 and TRBJ2-7, the CDR3 gives the full variable domain: KAGVTQTPRYLIKTRGQQVTLSCSPISGHRSVSWYQQTPGQGLQFLFEYFSETQRNKGNFPGRFSGRQFSNSRSEMNVSTLELGDSALYLCASSLGLTVPYEQYFGPGTRLTVT.